A selection of T cell receptor beta chains follows, all from one sample in a study of T cell repertoires in cytomegalovirus infection. In TCRdb, the reads were re-called with MiXCR into one record per CDR3 protein. The profile shows some 400,000 distinct CDR3 sequences, approximately 30% of them singletons. The sample taken for sequencing was PBMCs. The receptors here all came from a human donor in good health (CMV status not recorded). Some clones in this sample may be carry-over from other donors' samples. Each CDR3 is given with its conserved first and last residue. The D gene is left open where the match is weak. Clone size is given for some rows only: seen once, a few or many times, or a class if the clone is expanded.

TRBJ2-2	.	.	TRBV27	TGTGCCAGCAGTCCCCTAGGTGGGGATGTCACCGGGGAGCTGTTTTTT	CASSPLGGDVTGELFF
TRBJ1-1	.	.	TRBV19	TGTGCCAGTATTATGCTCAGGACTGAAGCTTTCTTT	CASIMLRTEAFF
TRBJ2-7	.	.	TRBV11-2	TGTTCCAGCAGCCGTGGTAGGACCTACGAGCAGTACTTC	CSSSRGRTYEQYF
TRBJ1-1	.	.	TRBV7-9	TGTGCCAGCAGCTCTACCGGGGCAGTGAACACTGAAGCTTTCTTT	CASSSTGAVNTEAFF
TRBJ2-7	.	TRBD1	TRBV4-1	TGCTCCAGCAGCCAAGGAGGGACAGGTACCGAGCAGTACTTC	CSSSQGGTGTEQYF
TRBJ1-1	.	.	TRBV7-3	TGTGCCAGCAGCTTAGAGGCGCCGGGTATGAACACTGAAGCTTTCTTT	CASSLEAPGMNTEAFF
TRBJ1-2	.	.	TRBV3-1	TGTGCCAGCAGCCGAAGAAACGCCTATGGCTACACCTTC	CASSRRNAYGYTF
TRBJ1-5	.	.	TRBV4-2	TGTGCCAGCAGCCAAGAGGTGGGTCAGCACCAGCATTTT	CASSQEVGQHQHF
TRBJ1-1	.	.	TRBV29-1	TGCAGCGCCTTAACCGACGCCAACACTGAAGCTTTCTTT	CSALTDANTEAFF
TRBJ1-4	.	TRBD1	TRBV5-1	TGCGCCAGCAGCCCGGACAGGGTAGGGACTAATGAAAAACTGTTTTTT	CASSPDRVGTNEKLFF
TRBJ1-1	once	.	TRBV6-2/TRBV6-3	TGTGCCAGCAGTTACTCCCCAGAGGACAGGAACACTGAAGCTTTCTTT	CASSYSPEDRNTEAFF